This TCR beta chain came from a study of PD-1 blockade in classical Hodgkin lymphoma. With no exception, relapse followed autologous stem cell transplantation in all patients, and brentuximab vedotin exposure varied. CDR1 is SGHRS and CDR2 is YFSETQ in the germline V gene. This CDR3 comprises 19 residues. V was pared by 0 bases and J by 0 bases, with 22 bases between. For this clone: As yet, its antigen is unknown.

Study observations and caveats: Newly diagnosed patients had baseline TCR diversity that was reportedly lower than that of healthy donors. Complete responders' diversity at baseline resembled that of newly diagnosed patients.

TCRdb keeps only in-frame clones here, not all; method: immunoSEQ multiplex PCR. The sample holds about 86,000 clones, approximately 91% seen once. The clonotype originates from a human donor with classical Hodgkin lymphoma. The genes are TRBV5-1 and TRBJ2-7; D ambiguous. The sequences come from peripheral blood mononuclear cells (PBMCs), collected at baseline. CDR3 sequence (DNA): TGCGCCAGCAGCTTGGGGGTCTTCCCTAAGGTGATGGGCTCCTACGAGCAGTACTTC. Translation gives CASSLGVFPKVMGSYEQYF.